A selection of T cell receptor beta chains follows, all from one sample in a study of T cell responses to AZD1222 COVID-19 vaccine. Clones were read by immunoSEQ multiplex PCR, and TCRdb kept only the in-frame ones, dropping some. The sample holds more than 85,000 clones, approximately 92% seen once. The sample was peripheral blood, taken 28 days after the second AZD1222 dose. These TCRs come from an adult who received the AZD1222 COVID-19 vaccine. CDR3s include the opening cysteine and the closing phenylalanine or tryptophan. The order of the fields is clone size, D gene, V gene, J gene, CDR3 protein, CDR3 DNA. A D gene is named only where the DNA matches it firmly. Where a row states a size, it is once, few, many or the class of an expanded clone; other rows omit it.

clone size: .
D gene: .
V gene: TRBV4-3
J gene: TRBJ2-7
CDR3 protein: CASSQDSGVGTIVGYEQYF
CDR3 DNA: TGCGCCAGCAGCCAAGATTCCGGGGTTGGTACTATCGTGGGCTACGAGCAGTACTTC

clone size: .
D gene: .
V gene: TRBV7-3
J gene: TRBJ1-4
CDR3 protein: CASSLTRAGSEKLFF
CDR3 DNA: TGTGCCAGCAGCTTAACCCGCGCAGGTTCTGAAAAACTGTTTTTT

clone size: .
D gene: .
V gene: TRBV4-3
J gene: TRBJ2-5
CDR3 protein: CASSLGRQETQYF
CDR3 DNA: TGCGCCAGCAGCCTAGGACGGCAGGAGACCCAGTACTTC

clone size: .
D gene: .
V gene: TRBV19
J gene: TRBJ1-3
CDR3 protein: CASTLASGNTIYF
CDR3 DNA: TGTGCCAGTACCCTCGCGAGCGGAAACACCATATATTTT

clone size: .
D gene: .
V gene: TRBV3-1/TRBV3-2
J gene: TRBJ2-3
CDR3 protein: CASSQGLAATSTDTQYF
CDR3 DNA: TGTGCCAGCAGCCAAGGGCTCGCAGCCACTAGCACAGATACGCAGTATTTT

clone size: once
D gene: .
V gene: TRBV2
J gene: TRBJ2-2
CDR3 protein: CASSGVRERGFF
CDR3 DNA: TGTGCCAGCAGTGGGGTCCGGGAGCGAGGGTTTTTT

clone size: .
D gene: .
V gene: TRBV6-5
J gene: TRBJ2-1
CDR3 protein: CASMRGSYNEQFF
CDR3 DNA: TGTGCCAGCATGCGGGGCTCCTACAATGAGCAGTTCTTC

clone size: .
D gene: .
V gene: TRBV7-9
J gene: TRBJ2-5
CDR3 protein: CASSLGQPSQETQYF
CDR3 DNA: TGTGCCAGCAGCTTAGGGCAGCCGTCCCAAGAGACCCAGTACTTC

clone size: .
D gene: .
V gene: TRBV2
J gene: TRBJ1-4
CDR3 protein: CASRTGVGEKLFF
CDR3 DNA: TGTGCCAGCAGGACAGGTGTAGGTGAAAAACTGTTTTTT

clone size: .
D gene: TRBD1
V gene: TRBV30
J gene: TRBJ1-4
CDR3 protein: CAWSSDRVLTEKLFF
CDR3 DNA: TGTGCCTGGAGTTCCGACAGGGTCCTTACCGAAAAACTGTTTTTT

clone size: .
D gene: .
V gene: TRBV14
J gene: TRBJ2-7
CDR3 protein: CASSQGLMEREQYF
CDR3 DNA: TGTGCCAGCAGCCAGGGACTGATGGAGCGCGAGCAGTACTTC

clone size: many
D gene: TRBD1
V gene: TRBV6-1
J gene: TRBJ1-2
CDR3 protein: CASMTGGYGYTF
CDR3 DNA: TGTGCCAGCATGACAGGGGGATATGGCTACACCTTC

clone size: .
D gene: .
V gene: TRBV6-5
J gene: TRBJ1-1
CDR3 protein: CASSSPSGANTEAFF
CDR3 DNA: TGTGCCAGCAGTTCCCCCTCCGGGGCCAACACTGAAGCTTTCTTT

clone size: .
D gene: TRBD1
V gene: TRBV19
J gene: TRBJ1-1
CDR3 protein: CASRDRGRKSAEAFF
CDR3 DNA: TGTGCCAGTAGGGACAGGGGCCGTAAGTCCGCTGAAGCTTTCTTT

clone size: .
D gene: .
V gene: TRBV7-3
J gene: TRBJ2-2
CDR3 protein: CASSLRGGGTGELFF
CDR3 DNA: TGTGCCAGCAGCTTAAGAGGTGGCGGGACCGGGGAGCTGTTTTTT

clone size: .
D gene: .
V gene: TRBV28
J gene: TRBJ1-5
CDR3 protein: CAIRGGNSNQPQHF
CDR3 DNA: TGTGCCATCCGGGGGGGGAATAGCAATCAGCCCCAGCATTTT

clone size: .
D gene: .
V gene: TRBV19
J gene: TRBJ1-2
CDR3 protein: CASSVFQNSYYGYTF
CDR3 DNA: TGTGCCAGTAGTGTTTTTCAGAATAGCTACTATGGCTACACCTTC

clone size: .
D gene: TRBD1
V gene: TRBV7-8
J gene: TRBJ2-7
CDR3 protein: CASSSGQGSEQYF
CDR3 DNA: TGTGCCAGCAGCTCGGGACAGGGTTCCGAGCAGTACTTC

clone size: .
D gene: .
V gene: TRBV18
J gene: TRBJ2-3
CDR3 protein: CASSPGRSSGTDTQYF
CDR3 DNA: TGTGCCAGCTCACCAGGAAGATCCTCTGGCACAGATACGCAGTATTTT

clone size: .
D gene: TRBD1
V gene: TRBV9
J gene: TRBJ1-2
CDR3 protein: CASRGTTGGVKNYGYTF
CDR3 DNA: TGTGCCAGCCGGGGAACGACAGGGGGAGTGAAGAACTATGGCTACACCTTC

clone size: .
D gene: .
V gene: TRBV27
J gene: TRBJ2-5
CDR3 protein: CASSSRETGETQYF
CDR3 DNA: TGTGCCAGCAGTTCGCGGGAAACGGGGGAGACCCAGTACTTC

clone size: .
D gene: .
V gene: TRBV10-3
J gene: TRBJ2-3
CDR3 protein: CAISESRNSGRPDTQYF
CDR3 DNA: TGTGCCATCAGTGAGTCGAGAAATTCGGGCCGCCCGGATACGCAGTATTTT

clone size: .
D gene: TRBD1
V gene: TRBV3-1/TRBV3-2
J gene: TRBJ2-1
CDR3 protein: CASSHGTGVHEQFF
CDR3 DNA: TGTGCCAGCAGCCATGGGACAGGGGTTCATGAGCAGTTCTTC

clone size: .
D gene: .
V gene: TRBV25-1
J gene: TRBJ1-1
CDR3 protein: CASSESGAAEAFF
CDR3 DNA: TGTGCCAGCAGTGAATCCGGAGCAGCTGAAGCTTTCTTT

clone size: .
D gene: TRBD1
V gene: TRBV5-1
J gene: TRBJ2-3
CDR3 protein: CASSDRDRSYTDTQYF
CDR3 DNA: TGCGCCAGCAGCGACCGGGACAGGAGTTACACAGATACGCAGTATTTT

clone size: .
D gene: .
V gene: TRBV5-1
J gene: TRBJ2-3
CDR3 protein: CACTPAPPTDTQYF
CDR3 DNA: TGCGCCTGTACTCCGGCCCCCCCCACAGATACGCAGTATTTT

clone size: .
D gene: TRBD1
V gene: TRBV10-3
J gene: TRBJ1-3
CDR3 protein: CAIRAGQGSSGNTIYF
CDR3 DNA: TGTGCCATCAGGGCGGGACAGGGCAGCTCTGGAAACACCATATATTTT